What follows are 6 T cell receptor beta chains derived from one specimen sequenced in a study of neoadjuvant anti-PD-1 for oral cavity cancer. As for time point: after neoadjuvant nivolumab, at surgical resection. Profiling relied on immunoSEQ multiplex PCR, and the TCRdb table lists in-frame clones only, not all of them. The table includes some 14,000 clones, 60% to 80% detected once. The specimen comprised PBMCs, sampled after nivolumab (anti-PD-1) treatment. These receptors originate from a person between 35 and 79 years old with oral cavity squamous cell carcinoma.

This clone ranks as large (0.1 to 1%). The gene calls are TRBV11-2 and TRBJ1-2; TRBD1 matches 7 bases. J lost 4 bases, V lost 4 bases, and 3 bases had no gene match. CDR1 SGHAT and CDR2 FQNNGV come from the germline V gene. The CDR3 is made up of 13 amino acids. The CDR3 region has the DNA TGTGCCAGCAGCTCGACAGGGATCTATGGCTACACCTTC. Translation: CASSSTGIYGYTF.

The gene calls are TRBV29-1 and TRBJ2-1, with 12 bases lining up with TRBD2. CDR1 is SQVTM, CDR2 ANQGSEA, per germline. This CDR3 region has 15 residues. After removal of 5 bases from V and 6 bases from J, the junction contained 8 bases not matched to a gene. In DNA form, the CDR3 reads TGCAGCGTTATCCTAACTAGCGGGAGGCCCAATGAGCAGTTCTTC. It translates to CSVILTSGRPNEQFF.

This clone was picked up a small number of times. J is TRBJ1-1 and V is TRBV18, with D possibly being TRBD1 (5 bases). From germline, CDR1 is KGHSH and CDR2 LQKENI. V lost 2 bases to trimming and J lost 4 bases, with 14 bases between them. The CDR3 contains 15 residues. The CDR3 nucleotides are TGTGCCAGCTCACCAGGGATCGGGGGTACCACTGAAGCTTTCTTT. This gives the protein CASSPGIGGTTEAFF. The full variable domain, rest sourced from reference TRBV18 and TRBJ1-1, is NAGVMQNPRHLVRRRGQEARLRCSPMKGHSHVYWYRQLPEEGLKFMVYLQKENIIDESGMPKERFSAEFPKEGPSILRIQQVVRGDSAAYFCASSPGIGGTTEAFFGQGTRLTVV.

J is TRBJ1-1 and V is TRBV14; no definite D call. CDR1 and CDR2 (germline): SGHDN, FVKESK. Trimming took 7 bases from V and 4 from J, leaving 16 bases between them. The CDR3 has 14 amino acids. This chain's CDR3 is CASKGTRGGTEAFF. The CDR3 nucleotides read TGTGCCAGCAAGGGAACTAGAGGCGGCACTGAAGCTTTCTTT.

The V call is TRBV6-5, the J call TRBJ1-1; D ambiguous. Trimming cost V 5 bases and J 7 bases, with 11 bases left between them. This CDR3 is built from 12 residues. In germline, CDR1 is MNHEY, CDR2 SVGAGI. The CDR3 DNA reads TGTGCCAGCAGTGACAACCCAGATGAAGCTTTCTTT. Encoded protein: CASSDNPDEAFF.

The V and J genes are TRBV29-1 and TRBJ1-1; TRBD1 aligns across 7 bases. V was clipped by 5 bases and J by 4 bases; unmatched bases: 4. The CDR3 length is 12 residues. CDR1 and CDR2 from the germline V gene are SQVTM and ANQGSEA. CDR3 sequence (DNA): TGCAGCGTTATAAAGGGGGCCACTGAAGCTTTCTTT. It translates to CSVIKGATEAFF.